This TCR beta chain was retrieved from a study of T-cell memory formation after mild COVID-19. Across the study: TCR clusters were largely donor specific. The study, taken as a whole, reports: There was no confirmation that second-wave clones peaking on day 37 were SARS-CoV-2 specific. Contracting clones, day 15 to 85, had balanced CD4/CD8, and later expanders favored CD4+. Of the contracting clones, CD4+ ones lay mainly in CM and EM, and CD8+ ones in EMRA.

Germline V gene sequence: CDR1 SGHRS, CDR2 YFSETQ. The CDR3 covers 14 residues. The V end lost 4 bases, the J end lost 5 bases, and 13 bases lay between the germline ends. This clonotype was observed a handful of times. No antigen is known for it. Each CDR3 protein is one row after TCRdb ran MiXCR on the 5' RACE reads. The sample contains under 250,000 distinct CDR3 sequences, roughly a tenth of which appear only once. This TCR derives from a man in his late teens or twenties who had mild COVID-19 (a few samples of this study predate the infection). Cell type and time point are not known. The sample was PBMCs or a T cell subset sorted from them (not recorded which). This sequence joins TRBV5-1 and TRBJ2-1; perhaps D is TRBD1 or TRBD2 (7 bases each). CDR3 residues: CASSVQGGDNEQFF. Written as DNA, the CDR3 is TGCGCCAGCAGCGTGCAGGGGGGGGACAATGAGCAGTTCTTC.